One and the same sample provided the 24 T cell receptor beta chains below, sequenced in a study of blood T cell repertoires in COVID-19. Repertoires were generated with immunoSEQ multiplex PCR, while TCRdb's copy carries only in-frame clones and drops some. Of under 75,000 clones in the sample, around 88% were seen once. Sequenced material: peripheral blood. The receptors here all came from a woman of 80 years or more with active COVID-19.

The chain uses TRBV6-6 and TRBJ2-1; 9 nucleotides match TRBD2. V was pared by 2 bases and J by 8 bases, with 4 bases of the junction left unmatched. Per the germline V gene, CDR1 is MNHNY and CDR2 is SVGAGI (reference sequence). There are 14 residues in the CDR3. The CDR3 here is CASSYGAGGHEQFF. In nucleotides, the CDR3 is TGTGCCAGCAGTTACGGGGCGGGGGGGCATGAGCAGTTCTTC.

The chain uses TRBV3-1 (or the pseudogene TRBV3-2) and TRBJ2-3; 11 nucleotides agree with TRBD2. The germline gives CDR1 LGHDT, CDR2 YNNKEL (reference sequence). This CDR3 is built from 16 residues. V gave up 4 bases and J gave up 2 bases; unmatched junction bases: 5. Here the CDR3 DNA reads TGTGCCAGCAGCCCCTTTAGCGGGGGGGCCACAGATACGCAGTATTTT. It codes for CASSPFSGGATDTQYF.

This clone was counted only a few times. The rearrangement joins TRBV6-2 or TRBV6-3 to TRBJ1-5; D perhaps matches TRBD1 (6 bases). V dropped 5 bases and J dropped 9 bases, with 17 bases sitting between them. CDR1 and CDR2 (germline): MNHEY, SVGEGT. The CDR3 length is 14 residues. CDR3 amino acids: CASSPPGGPRPQHF. CDR3 nucleotide sequence: TGTGCCAGCAGTCCCCCGGGGGGCCCGCGGCCCCAGCATTTT.

The rearrangement uses TRBV5-4 and TRBJ2-2; D not resolved. The CDR3 is 14 residues long. CDR1 and CDR2 from the germline V gene are SGHNT and YYREEE (reference sequence). V lost 2 bases and J 5 bases, leaving 10 bases between the germline ends. The CDR3 nucleotides are TGTGCCAGCAGCTTTCCAGAGGCGACCGGGGAGCTGTTTTTT. Translation: CASSFPEATGELFF. The full variable domain, rest sourced from reference TRBV5-4 and TRBJ2-2, is ETGVTQSPTHLIKTRGQQVTLRCSSQSGHNTVSWYQQALGQGPQFIFQYYREEENGRGNFPPRFSGLQFPNYSSELNVNALELDDSALYLCASSFPEATGELFFGEGSRLTVL.

The V call is TRBV6-6, the J call TRBJ2-7; tentatively, D is TRBD1 (6 bases). V gave up 3 bases and J gave up 1 base, with 16 bases separating them. Germline assignment: CDR1 MNHNY and CDR2 SVGAGI (reference sequence). The CDR3 spans 16 residues. CDR3 amino acids: CASSYDHPTGSYEQYF. DNA of the CDR3: TGTGCCAGCAGTTATGATCATCCGACAGGTTCCTACGAGCAGTACTTC.

The chain recombines TRBV5-6 with TRBJ1-1; no definite D call. The CDR3 extends over 13 amino acids. In germline, CDR1 is SGHDT, CDR2 YYEEEE. Trimming left V 0 bases short and J 2 bases short, with 5 bases between. CDR3 in DNA: TGTGCCAGCAGCTTGGACAGAAACACTGAAGCTTTCTTT. Amino acids: CASSLDRNTEAFF.

The V gene is TRBV6-5, the J gene TRBJ1-1, with 7 bases aligning to TRBD1. This CDR3 contains 14 residues. After removal of 8 bases from V and 2 bases from J, the junction contained 8 bases not matched to a gene. The germline V gene encodes CDR1 MNHEY and CDR2 SVGAGI. CDR3 region: CASDTGDPNTEAFF. For the CDR3, the DNA is TGTGCCAGCGATACAGGGGACCCTAACACTGAAGCTTTCTTT.

V usage is TRBV5-6 and J usage is TRBJ1-4, with D perhaps TRBD1 (6 bases). This CDR3 contains 15 residues. V lost 5 bases, J lost 0 bases, and 11 bases lay in between. CDR1 is SGHDT and CDR2 is YYEEEE in the germline V gene. CDR3 sequence reads: CASSYTGTTNEKLFF. CDR3 DNA: TGTGCCAGCAGTTATACAGGGACAACTAATGAAAAACTGTTTTTT.

This chain connects TRBV7-8 to TRBJ2-3, with TRBD2 matching over 11 bases. V was clipped by 2 bases and J by 0 bases; unmatched bases: 4. CDR3 length equals 17 residues. The germline gives CDR1 SGHVS, CDR2 FQNEAQ. This chain's CDR3 is CASSLRTSGFSTDTQYF. The CDR3, as DNA: TGTGCCAGCAGCTTAAGGACTAGCGGGTTTAGCACAGATACGCAGTATTTT.

This clone was recorded once. V usage is TRBV7-3 and J usage is TRBJ2-1; possible D gene TRBD2, 5 bases. Germline-derived CDR1 and CDR2 are SGHTA and FQGTGA. V shed 3 bases and J shed 13 bases, with 16 bases lying between them. The CDR3 contains 13 residues. The CDR3 region is CASSFSEGGIQFF. The DNA for the CDR3 is TGTGCCAGCAGCTTTAGCGAAGGAGGTATCCAGTTCTTC.

This chain connects TRBV27 to TRBJ1-5, with unresolved D. V shed 2 bases and J shed 1 base, with 9 bases lying between them. This CDR3 is built from 15 residues. CDR1 and CDR2 from the germline V gene are MNHEY and SMNVEV (reference sequence). The CDR3 DNA reads TGTGCCAGCAGTTTAAGGGCGGGGAGCAATCAGCCCCAGCATTTT. Translating it yields CASSLRAGSNQPQHF.

Notes on this clone: The germline gene is not matched at one end of the junction; a read error may be the cause. This rearrangement joins TRBV6-2 or TRBV6-3 to TRBJ2-7, with TRBD1 as a possible D gene (6 bases). The CDR3 length is 12 residues. Germline CDR1 reads MNHEY; CDR2 reads SVGEGT. CDR3 protein: CASSRTGYEQYF. Here the CDR3 DNA reads TGTGCCAGCAGCCGTACAGGGTACGAACAGTACTTC.

This clone has just a few counts. The rearrangement uses TRBV5-1 and TRBJ2-2; 7 bases fit TRBD2. CDR1 and CDR2 (germline): SGHRS, YFSETQ. This CDR3 is built from 13 residues. Trimming took 3 bases from V and 6 from J; bases not matched to a gene: 2. The CDR3 sequence is CASSSAGAGELFF. The CDR3 nucleotides are TGCGCCAGCAGCTCCGCGGGGGCCGGGGAGCTGTTTTTT.

V and J are TRBV7-2 and TRBJ1-2; the D is unclear. Germline assignment: CDR1 SGHTA and CDR2 FQGNSA. This CDR3 has 14 amino acids. Between the trimmed V and J ends, which lost 4 bases and 4 bases, there was a span of 13 bases. CDR3 DNA sequence: TGTGCCAGCAGCTCGCAAGCTGCGGGCTATGGCTACACCTTC. Translated, it gives CASSSQAAGYGYTF.

The V gene is TRBV19, the J gene TRBJ2-4; 9 nucleotides line up with TRBD2. CDR3 length: 16 amino acids. Germline assignment: CDR1 LNHDA and CDR2 SQIVND (reference sequence). The trim removed 4 bases at V and 4 bases at J, leaving 8 bases unmatched. DNA of the CDR3: TGTGCCAGTAGTACCAGACTAGCGGTGCAAAAAAACATTCAGTACTTC. Protein sequence: CASSTRLAVQKNIQYF.

V is TRBV6-6 and J is TRBJ2-7; 9 nucleotides match TRBD1. Germline V gene lookup returns CDR1 MNHNY and CDR2 SVGAGI (reference sequence). The CDR3 runs 16 residues. The V segment lost 5 bases and the J segment 2 bases; nucleotides outside the gene matches: 10. The CDR3: CASSPPGQGRTYEQYF. CDR3 coding DNA: TGTGCCAGCAGTCCCCCGGGACAGGGAAGGACCTACGAGCAGTACTTC.

CDR3 amino acids: CASRSGRGDSPLHF. CDR3 DNA: TGTGCCAGCAGGTCTGGACGGGGGGATTCACCCCTCCACTTT. The chain links TRBV6-4 to TRBJ1-6, with D possibly being TRBD1 (5 bases). In germline, CDR1 is MRHNA, CDR2 SNTAGT. The V and J ends lost 6 bases and 8 bases respectively, with 14 bases between them. The CDR3 consists of 14 residues.

The genes are TRBV5-4 and TRBJ2-3; a possible D gene is TRBD2 (6 bases). The CDR3 is 16 residues long. Germline V lookup: CDR1 SGHNT, CDR2 YYREEE (reference sequence). Trimming shortened V by 3 bases and J by 2 bases, and 16 bases separated the two germline ends. CDR3: CASSSKSGLLTDTQYF. The CDR3 DNA is TGTGCCAGCAGCTCGAAATCGGGACTTCTCACAGATACGCAGTATTTT.

The chain is built from TRBV6-1 and TRBJ1-4; D uncertain. Germline CDR1 is MNHNS and CDR2 is SASEGT. Deletions cut 3 bases from V and 1 base from J, with 6 bases between. The CDR3 totals 14 residues. The CDR3 DNA is TGTGCCAGCAGTGACGGTGGAACTAATGAAAAACTGTTTTTT. This encodes CASSDGGTNEKLFF.

V is TRBV6-1 and J is TRBJ2-5; 13 bases are a match to TRBD2. Germline values: CDR1 MNHNS, CDR2 SASEGT. V trimming: 3 bases; J trimming: 5 bases; junction bases outside the gene matches: 15. The CDR3 is made up of 19 amino acids. The CDR3 bases are TGTGCCAGCAGTGAGGGGACTAGCGGGGCTCCGAGATTGCGGGAGACCCAGTACTTC. Translation gives CASSEGTSGAPRLRETQYF.

CDR3 sequence (DNA): TGTGCCACCAGTGACCCCCGGCGCGGGGGCACAGATACGCAGTATTTT. It specifies CATSDPRRGGTDTQYF. The V and J genes are TRBV24-1 and TRBJ2-3; perhaps TRBD2 as D (6 bases). Germline loops: CDR1 KGHDR, CDR2 SFDVKD. Trimming stripped 4 bases from V and 1 base from J, with 14 bases between. This CDR3 comprises 16 residues.

This rearrangement joins TRBV14 to TRBJ1-1; perhaps TRBD1 as D (6 bases). Germline V gives CDR1 SGHDN, CDR2 FVKESK. This CDR3 is built from 13 residues. V was trimmed by 2 bases and J by 4 bases, leaving 8 bases between them. CDR3 sequence (DNA): TGTGCCAGCAGCCAAAGCAGGGGCACTGAAGCTTTCTTT. This translates into CASSQSRGTEAFF.

This clone was seen only a few times. V usage is TRBV19 and J usage is TRBJ2-4; D unresolved. This CDR3 region has 14 residues. The germline CDR1 and CDR2 sequences are LNHDA and SQIVND (reference sequence). With 8 bases removed from V and 8 bases from J, the gap between germline ends came to 19 bases. CDR3 sequence: CASALVPRSDIQYF. The CDR3 region has the DNA TGTGCCAGTGCCCTTGTTCCGAGGTCGGACATTCAGTACTTC.

The rearrangement joins TRBV6-2 or TRBV6-3 to TRBJ2-5, with D uncertain. Trimming stripped 6 bases from V and 2 bases from J, with 7 bases between. In germline, CDR1 is MNHEY, CDR2 SVGEGT. The CDR3 totals 12 residues. The CDR3 region is CASSQSQETQYF. For the CDR3, the DNA is TGTGCCAGCAGCCAATCACAAGAGACCCAGTACTTC.